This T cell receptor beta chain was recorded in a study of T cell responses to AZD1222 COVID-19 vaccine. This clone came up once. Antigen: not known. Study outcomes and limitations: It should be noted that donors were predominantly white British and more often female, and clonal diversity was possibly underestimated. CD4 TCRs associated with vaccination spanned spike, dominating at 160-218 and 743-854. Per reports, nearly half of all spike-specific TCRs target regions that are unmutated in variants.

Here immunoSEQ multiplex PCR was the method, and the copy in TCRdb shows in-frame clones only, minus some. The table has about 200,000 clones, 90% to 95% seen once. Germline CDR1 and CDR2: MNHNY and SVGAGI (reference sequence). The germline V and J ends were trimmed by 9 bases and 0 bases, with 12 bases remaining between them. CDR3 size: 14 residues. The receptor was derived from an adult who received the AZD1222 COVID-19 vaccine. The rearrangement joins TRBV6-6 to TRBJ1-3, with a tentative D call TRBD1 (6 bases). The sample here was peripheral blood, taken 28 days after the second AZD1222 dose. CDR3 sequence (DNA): TGTGCCAGTGATGGGACATCCTCTGGAAACACCATATATTTT. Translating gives CASDGTSSGNTIYF.